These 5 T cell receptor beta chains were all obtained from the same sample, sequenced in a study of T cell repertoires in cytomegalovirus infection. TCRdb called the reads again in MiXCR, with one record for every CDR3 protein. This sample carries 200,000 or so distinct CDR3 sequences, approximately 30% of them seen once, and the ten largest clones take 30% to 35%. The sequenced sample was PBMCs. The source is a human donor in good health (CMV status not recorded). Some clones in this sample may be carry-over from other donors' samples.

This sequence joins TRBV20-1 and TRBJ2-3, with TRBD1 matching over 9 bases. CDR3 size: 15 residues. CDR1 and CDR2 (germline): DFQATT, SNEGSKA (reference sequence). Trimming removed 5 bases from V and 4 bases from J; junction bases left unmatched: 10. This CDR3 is CSAPFKGTGPDTQYF. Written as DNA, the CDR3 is TGCAGTGCTCCCTTTAAAGGGACAGGGCCAGATACGCAGTATTTT.

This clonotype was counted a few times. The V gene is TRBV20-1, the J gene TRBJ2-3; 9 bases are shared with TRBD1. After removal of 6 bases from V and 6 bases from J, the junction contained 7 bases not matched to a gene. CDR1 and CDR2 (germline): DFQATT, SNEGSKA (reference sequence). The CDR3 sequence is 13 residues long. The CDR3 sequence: CSAPGQGRDTQYF. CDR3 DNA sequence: TGCAGTGCCCCAGGACAGGGGAGGGATACGCAGTATTTT.

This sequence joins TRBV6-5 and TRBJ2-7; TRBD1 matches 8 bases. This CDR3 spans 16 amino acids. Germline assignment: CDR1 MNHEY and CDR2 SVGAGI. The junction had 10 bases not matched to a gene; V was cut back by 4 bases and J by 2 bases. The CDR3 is CASSSISGTGPYEQYF. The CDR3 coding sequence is TGTGCCAGCAGTTCTATATCCGGGACAGGCCCCTACGAGCAGTACTTC.

In DNA form, the CDR3 reads TGTGCCAGCTCACCACTGACAGTGAACACTGAAGCTTTCTTT. Translation: CASSPLTVNTEAFF. The chain combines TRBV18 with TRBJ1-1; TRBD1 is a possible D gene (5 bases). The CDR3 has 14 amino acids. Per the germline V gene, CDR1 is KGHSH and CDR2 is LQKENI. The germline V and J ends were trimmed by 1 base and 0 bases, with 6 bases remaining between them.

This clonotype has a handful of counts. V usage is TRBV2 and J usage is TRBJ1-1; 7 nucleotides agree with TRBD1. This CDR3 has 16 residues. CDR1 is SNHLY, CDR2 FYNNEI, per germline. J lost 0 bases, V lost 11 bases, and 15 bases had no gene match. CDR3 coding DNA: TGTGCCGGTGATCGGGCGGACAGGAGTATGAACACTGAAGCTTTCTTT. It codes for CAGDRADRSMNTEAFF.